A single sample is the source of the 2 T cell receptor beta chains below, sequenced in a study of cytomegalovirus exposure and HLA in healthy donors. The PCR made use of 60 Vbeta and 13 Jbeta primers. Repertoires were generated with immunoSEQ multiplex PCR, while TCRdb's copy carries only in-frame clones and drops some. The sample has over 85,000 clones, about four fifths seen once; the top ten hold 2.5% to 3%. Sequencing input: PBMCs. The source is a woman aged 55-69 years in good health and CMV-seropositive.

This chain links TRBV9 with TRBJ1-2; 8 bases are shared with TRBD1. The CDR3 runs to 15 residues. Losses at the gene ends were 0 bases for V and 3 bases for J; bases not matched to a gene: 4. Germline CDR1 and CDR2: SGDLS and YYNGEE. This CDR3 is CASSVGAGGDYGYTF. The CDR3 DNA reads TGTGCCAGCAGCGTAGGGGCAGGGGGCGACTATGGCTACACCTTC. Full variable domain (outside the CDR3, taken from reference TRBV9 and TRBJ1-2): DSGVTQTPKHLITATGQRVTLRCSPRSGDLSVYWYQQSLDQGLQFLIQYYNGEERAKGNILERFSAQQFPDLHSELNLSSLELGDSALYFCASSVGAGGDYGYTFGSGTRLTVV.

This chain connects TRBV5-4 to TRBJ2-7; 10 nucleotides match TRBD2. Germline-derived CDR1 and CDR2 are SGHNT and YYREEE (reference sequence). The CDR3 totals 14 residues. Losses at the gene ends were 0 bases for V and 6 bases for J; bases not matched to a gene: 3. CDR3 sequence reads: CASSLGGLAAEQYF. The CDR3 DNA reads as TGTGCCAGCAGCTTGGGAGGACTAGCGGCCGAGCAGTACTTC. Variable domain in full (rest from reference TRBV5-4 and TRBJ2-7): ETGVTQSPTHLIKTRGQQVTLRCSSQSGHNTVSWYQQALGQGPQFIFQYYREEENGRGNFPPRFSGLQFPNYSSELNVNALELDDSALYLCASSLGGLAAEQYFGPGTRLTVT.